A selection of T cell receptor beta chains follows, all from one sample in a study of OX40 agonist ivuxolimab in advanced cancers. Only in-frame clones appear in the TCRdb table, and some are missing; sequencing was by immunoSEQ multiplex PCR. The sample has about 110,000 clones, around 90% seen once; the top ten hold about 1.2%. This specimen was CD4+ or CD8+ T cells sorted from blood, taken in a trial of the OX40 agonist ivuxolimab. These receptor sequences come from an adult with an advanced solid tumor such as melanoma, head and neck, liver or kidney cancer. The CDR3 runs from the conserved cysteine through the conserved F or W. A D gene is named only where the DNA matches it firmly. For some rows the clone size is stated as once, few or many, or as a class when expanded; others skip it.

j_call d_call clone_size v_call cdr3_nt cdr3_aa
TRBJ2-1 . . TRBV5-6 TGTGCCAGCAGCTCAGGATACAATGAGCAGTTCTTC CASSSGYNEQFF
TRBJ1-6 . . TRBV7-2 TGTGCCAGCAGCTTAGCCTCCGGGCAGGACCGGGGGCTCCACTTT CASSLASGQDRGLHF
TRBJ2-7 TRBD1 . TRBV7-3 TGTGCCAGCAGCTTAGGACAGGCCGAGCAGTACTTC CASSLGQAEQYF
TRBJ2-7 TRBD2 . TRBV14 TGTGCCAGCAGCCGTGGACTAGCGGGACTGACAGACTACGAGCAGTACTTC CASSRGLAGLTDYEQYF
TRBJ2-7 . . TRBV27 TGTGCCAGCAGTTTAAGAGACTTCAACCTCGGCGAGCAGTACTTC CASSLRDFNLGEQYF
TRBJ2-7 . . TRBV5-6 TGTGCCAGCAGCCCCTGGGGTAGCTCCTACGAGCAGTACTTC CASSPWGSSYEQYF
TRBJ2-1 TRBD2 . TRBV28 TGTGCCAGCGGCCTAGCGGGAGGTGGGAATGAGCAGTTCTTC CASGLAGGGNEQFF
TRBJ1-1 . once TRBV27 TGTGCCAGCAGCAACGACAGAATCTCCACTGAAGCTTTCTTT CASSNDRISTEAFF
TRBJ2-7 . . TRBV11-2 TGTGCCAGCAGCTTGGGGGACACCAACTACGAGCAGTACTTC CASSLGDTNYEQYF
TRBJ1-2 . . TRBV28 TGTGCCAGCAGTTTTAGTTTTGGGCAGGGAGATGGCTACACCTTC CASSFSFGQGDGYTF
TRBJ2-7 TRBD1 . TRBV5-1 TGCGCCAGCAGTCGACAGGGGCAGGGGGACGAGCAGTACTTC CASSRQGQGDEQYF
TRBJ1-2 TRBD1 . TRBV11-3 TGTGCCAGCAGCCCACAACAGGGGATTGGTGGCTACACCTTC CASSPQQGIGGYTF
TRBJ2-7 TRBD1 . TRBV4-1 TGCGCCAGCAGCCAAGATCAGTGGACAGGTCGCTACGAGCAGTACTTC CASSQDQWTGRYEQYF
TRBJ2-3 . . TRBV7-9 TGTGCCAGCAGCTCTCTGGGGGTGATAGTGAGCACAGATACGCAGTATTTT CASSSLGVIVSTDTQYF
TRBJ2-5 . . TRBV5-4 TGTGCCAGCAGCTTGGAGGGAGAGACCCAGTACTTC CASSLEGETQYF
TRBJ1-3 . . TRBV7-2 TGTGCCAGCAGCTTAGCCGGGGTCACCCAGTCCTCTGGAAACACCATATATTTT CASSLAGVTQSSGNTIYF
TRBJ1-1 . . TRBV5-4 TGTGCCAGCAGCGGCCCTTCGCGGGGGGGGGCTGAAGCTTTCTTT CASSGPSRGGAEAFF
TRBJ2-3 . . TRBV5-1 TGCGCCAGCAGTTACGACAGGGAGGCAGATACGCAGTATTTT CASSYDREADTQYF
TRBJ2-7 . . TRBV20-1 TGCAGTGCTGGCTCCTACGAGCAGTACTTC CSAGSYEQYF
TRBJ1-5 TRBD1 . TRBV28 TGTGCCAGCAGTGCGACAGGGATAAATAATCAGCCCCAGCATTTT CASSATGINNQPQHF
TRBJ2-2 . . TRBV9 TGTGCCAGCGGTTCCCCCTCGGGCCTTGACACCGGGGAGCTGTTTTTT CASGSPSGLDTGELFF
TRBJ2-1 . . TRBV4-1 TGCGCCAGCAGCCAAGATACGAGGATGAGCTCCTACAATGAGCAGTTCTTC CASSQDTRMSSYNEQFF
TRBJ1-2 . . TRBV7-3 TGTGCCAGCAGCTTAGGACCGCTAGCTAACTATGGCTACACCTTC CASSLGPLANYGYTF
TRBJ2-4 TRBD2 . TRBV27 TGTGCCAGCAGTTCCTCTAGCGGGAGATCTGGCATTCAGTACTTC CASSSSSGRSGIQYF
TRBJ2-7 . . TRBV28 TGTGCCAGCACCAGCACCGACTACTCCTACGAGCAGTACTTC CASTSTDYSYEQYF
TRBJ1-5 . . TRBV28 TGTGCCAGCAGGGATTATAGCAATCAGCCCCAGCATTTT CASRDYSNQPQHF
TRBJ1-1 TRBD1 . TRBV19 TGTGCCAGTAGTACAGGGGGGGGACAACAGTACACTGAAGCTTTCTTT CASSTGGGQQYTEAFF
TRBJ2-1 . . TRBV27 TGTGCCAGCGCTATATCGGGGGGCGGGGCCTACAATGAGCAGTTCTTC CASAISGGGAYNEQFF
TRBJ1-1 TRBD1 once TRBV5-8 TGTGCCAGCAGCTTTGACAGGGGTGGTCGAAACACTGAAGCTTTCTTT CASSFDRGGRNTEAFF
TRBJ1-1 . . TRBV5-6 TGTGCCAGCAGCTTGACAGGGACGAACACTGAAGCTTTCTTT CASSLTGTNTEAFF
TRBJ2-2 . . TRBV19 TGTGCCAGTAGCAGCCCCAATAGGGCCGGGGAGCTGTTTTTT CASSSPNRAGELFF
TRBJ2-3 TRBD2 . TRBV6-5 TGTGCCAGCGGTAGACTAGCGGGAGAAGATACGCAGTATTTT CASGRLAGEDTQYF
TRBJ2-3 . . TRBV7-2 TGTGCCAGCAGCTTTTTCAGATATCCAGATACGCAGTATTTT CASSFFRYPDTQYF
TRBJ1-5 TRBD1 . TRBV10-2 TGCGCCAGCAGTGAAAATACCGACAGGGAGCATCAGCCCCAGCATTTT CASSENTDREHQPQHF
TRBJ2-1 TRBD2 few TRBV7-2 TGTGCCAGCAGCCACCTAGCGGGGGGGGTCAATGAGCAGTTCTTC CASSHLAGGVNEQFF
TRBJ1-2 TRBD1 . TRBV30 TGTGCCTGGAGTGCGACAGGGTTGGCCCCATTCTACACCTTC CAWSATGLAPFYTF
TRBJ1-1 . . TRBV5-1 TGCGCCAGCGGACGACAGGTTACGAACACTGAAGCTTTCTTT CASGRQVTNTEAFF
TRBJ1-2 TRBD1 . TRBV4-2 TGTGCCAGCAGTCGACAGGGCCCCTATGGCTACACCTTC CASSRQGPYGYTF
TRBJ2-3 TRBD2 . TRBV7-9 TGTGCCAGCAGCCGCATCAGCGGGATGGGTAGCACAGATACGCAGTATTTT CASSRISGMGSTDTQYF
TRBJ1-1 . . TRBV5-4 TGTGCCAGCAGCTTAATAGGTCAGCCGAACACTGAAGCTTTCTTT CASSLIGQPNTEAFF
TRBJ2-3 . . TRBV7-3 TGTGCCAGCAGCCTCAACCCGAGCACAGATACGCAGTATTTT CASSLNPSTDTQYF
TRBJ2-2 TRBD2 . TRBV15 TGTGCCACCAGCAGGACGGGAGGGCCCTCCGGGGAGCTGTTTTTT CATSRTGGPSGELFF
TRBJ1-1 . . TRBV28 TGTGCCAGCAGTCGGACATGGATGAACACTGAAGCTTTCTTT CASSRTWMNTEAFF
TRBJ2-3 TRBD2 . TRBV10-1 TGCGCCAGCAGTGGAGGTCTAGCGGGGAACACAGATACGCAGTATTTT CASSGGLAGNTDTQYF
TRBJ2-3 TRBD2 . TRBV5-1 TGCGCCAGCAGCCTCGGACTAGAGCAAGATACGCAGTATTTT CASSLGLEQDTQYF
TRBJ2-7 . . TRBV19 TGTGCCAGTAGTTTCACCGGGGTCCCCGCCTACGAGCAGTACTTC CASSFTGVPAYEQYF
TRBJ2-3 . . TRBV2 TGTGCCAGCAGTGAACGGAGCTTGCGCACAGATACGCAGTATTTT CASSERSLRTDTQYF
TRBJ1-4 . . TRBV27 TGTGCCAGCAGCACAGGGAAGGCTAATGAAAAACTGTTTTTT CASSTGKANEKLFF
TRBJ2-2 TRBD2 few TRBV5-1 TGCGCCAGCACTATTTCTAGCGGGTATACCGGGGAGCTGTTTTTT CASTISSGYTGELFF
TRBJ2-1 . . TRBV9 TGTGCCAGCGGACGAGGATATGAGCAGTTCTTC CASGRGYEQFF
TRBJ2-7 . . TRBV19 TGTGCCAGTAGAAGGGACGACGGAGCCTACTACGAGCAGTACTTC CASRRDDGAYYEQYF